The 18 T cell receptor beta chains given below trace back to one sample, sequenced in a study of blood T cell repertoires in COVID-19. TCRdb's copy holds only in-frame clones and misses some; the assay was immunoSEQ multiplex PCR. This sample has approximately 240,000 clones, with 65% to 90% found just once. Source material: peripheral blood. The receptor set was obtained from a woman aged 80 or older with active or convalescent COVID-19.

The V and J genes are TRBV10-3 and TRBJ2-3, with TRBD2 as a possible D gene (6 bases). Germline V gives CDR1 ENHRY, CDR2 SYGVKD. V was shortened by 3 bases and J by 3 bases, with 10 bases between the two germline ends. CDR3 size: 14 residues. Here the CDR3 DNA reads TGTGCCATCAGTGAACGGGAGAGGACAGATACGCAGTATTTT. It encodes CAISERERTDTQYF.

The rearrangement uses TRBV9 and TRBJ1-2; TRBD1 is a possible D gene (6 bases). This CDR3 spans 16 amino acids. Germline values: CDR1 SGDLS, CDR2 YYNGEE. V lost 2 bases and J 1 base, leaving 15 bases between the germline ends. The CDR3: CASSVGTPRLNYGYTF. Here the CDR3 DNA reads TGTGCCAGCAGCGTCGGGACACCGAGGCTTAACTATGGCTACACCTTC.

The V gene is TRBV6-5, the J gene TRBJ1-2; 8 bases agree with TRBD1. V was pared by 6 bases and J by 8 bases, with 11 bases of the junction left unmatched. The CDR3 length is 14 residues. The germline V gene has CDR1 MNHEY and CDR2 SVGAGI. CDR3 coding DNA: TGTGCCAGCAGCCAGAATACAGGGGGATACGGCTACACCTTC. Translation: CASSQNTGGYGYTF.

Written as DNA, the CDR3 is TGTGCCAGCAGCTCCCGGGACAGGGCTAACTATGGCTACACCTTC. Encoded protein: CASSSRDRANYGYTF. V gene TRBV3-1 (or the pseudogene TRBV3-2) combines with J gene TRBJ1-2; 9 nucleotides line up with TRBD1. Germline values: CDR1 LGHDT, CDR2 YNNKEL (reference sequence). CDR3 size: 15 residues. V gave up 5 bases and J gave up 0 bases; unmatched junction bases: 4.

The V call is TRBV5-6, the J call TRBJ2-7, with 12 positions matching TRBD2. The CDR3 runs 15 residues. J was trimmed by 2 bases and V by 4 bases; bases with no gene match: 4. Germline lookup yields CDR1 SGHDT and CDR2 YYEEEE. CDR3 loop: CASSASGRVTYEQYF. The CDR3 nucleotides read TGTGCCAGCAGCGCTAGCGGGAGGGTTACCTACGAGCAGTACTTC.

The rearrangement uses TRBV5-1 and TRBJ2-2; 11 bases agree with TRBD2. The CDR3 is 15 residues long. Germline trimming cut 5 bases from V and 4 bases from J; bases unmatched to any gene: 4. The germline gives CDR1 SGHRS, CDR2 YFSETQ. CDR3 DNA sequence: TGCGCCAGCAGGACTAGCGGGGAGGGCACCGGGGAGCTGTTTTTT. As protein: CASRTSGEGTGELFF.

The chain couples TRBV19 to TRBJ2-2; 9 positions match TRBD1. The CDR3 spans 15 residues. The germline V gene encodes CDR1 LNHDA and CDR2 SQIVND (reference sequence). V shed 9 bases and J 5 bases; nucleotides not matched to a gene: 10. This CDR3 is CASRRGQGGTGELFF. The CDR3 DNA follows: TGTGCCAGCCGACGGGGACAGGGAGGGACCGGGGAGCTGTTTTTT.

The chain has TRBV12-3 or TRBV12-4 and TRBJ1-5; TRBD1 is a possible D gene (5 bases). The CDR3 runs to 13 residues. The ends were cut back, 5 bases at V and 5 bases at J, with 10 bases in the middle. For the CDR3, the DNA is TGTGCCAGCAGTACCCTCAGGGATCAGCCCCAGCATTTT. Translating gives CASSTLRDQPQHF.

The J gene is TRBJ2-7, the V gene TRBV28, with 12 nucleotides matching TRBD1. This CDR3 comprises 14 residues. V gave up 6 bases and J gave up 6 bases; unmatched junction bases: 6. Looked up from germline, CDR1 is MDHEN and CDR2 is SYDVKM. CDR3 loop: CASRGGTGGREQYF. CDR3 in DNA: TGTGCCAGCAGGGGCGGGACAGGGGGCCGCGAGCAGTACTTC.

This clone has more than one count but fewer than ten. The CDR3, as DNA: TGTGCCAGTACTCCGGGACAGGGGTATGGCTACACCTTC. Its translation: CASTPGQGYGYTF. This chain uses TRBV19 with TRBJ1-2, with TRBD1 matching over 10 bases. Germline CDR1 and CDR2: LNHDA and SQIVND (reference sequence). This CDR3 comprises 13 residues. Trimming cost V 7 bases and J 5 bases; bases outside gene matches: 4.

The chain carries TRBV7-9 and TRBJ1-6; the match to TRBD1 covers 10 bases. This CDR3 region has 14 residues. V was pared by 5 bases and J by 8 bases, with 3 bases of the junction left unmatched. The germline CDR1 and CDR2 sequences are SEHNR and FQNEAQ (reference sequence). CDR3 DNA: TGTGCCAGCAGCCCGGGACAGGGGTATTCACCCCTCCACTTT. This codes for CASSPGQGYSPLHF. The complete variable domain, with remaining parts taken from reference TRBV7-9 and TRBJ1-6, reads DTGVSQNPRHKITKRGQNVTFRCDPISEHNRLYWYRQTLGQGPEFLTYFQNEAQLEKSRLLSDRFSAERPKGSFSTLEIQRTEQGDSAMYLCASSPGQGYSPLHFGNGTRLTVT.

The gene calls are TRBV10-2 and TRBJ1-1, with 9 bases matching TRBD1. The CDR3 has 15 residues. J gave up 8 bases and V 4 bases, and 11 bases lay outside the gene matches. CDR1 is WSHSY, CDR2 SAAADI, per germline. The CDR3 bases are TGCGCCAGCAGTGCTTTCCGGGACAGGGTGATGGAAGCTTTCTTT. Amino acid sequence: CASSAFRDRVMEAFF.

The gene calls are TRBV5-5 and TRBJ2-1, with TRBD1 as a possible D gene (6 bases). CDR3 size: 16 residues. Germline V gene data show CDR1 as SGHKS and CDR2 as YYEKEE (reference sequence). Trimming took 2 bases from V and 4 from J, leaving 16 bases between them. CDR3 sequence: CASSFRFEGVYNEQFF. CDR3 coding DNA: TGTGCCAGCAGCTTCCGGTTTGAGGGGGTATACAATGAGCAGTTCTTC.

The chain links TRBV5-6 to TRBJ1-2; D is undetermined. This CDR3 spans 12 amino acids. From germline, CDR1 is SGHDT and CDR2 YYEEEE. Trimming cost V 2 bases and J 4 bases, with 6 bases left between them. The CDR3 here is CASSLQSYGYTF. The CDR3 DNA reads TGTGCCAGCAGCTTACAATCCTATGGCTACACCTTC.

V gene TRBV5-1 combines with J gene TRBJ2-1; 7 nucleotides agree with TRBD2. Trimming removed 5 bases from V and 2 bases from J; junction bases left unmatched: 4. There are 14 residues in the CDR3. CDR1 SGHRS and CDR2 YFSETQ come from the germline V gene. This CDR3 reads CASSSAGAYNEQFF. Here the CDR3 DNA reads TGCGCCAGCAGTTCCGCGGGAGCCTACAATGAGCAGTTCTTC.

The chain is built from TRBV15 and TRBJ2-5; no definite D call. CDR1 is LNHNV, CDR2 YYDKDF, per germline (reference sequence). The CDR3 has 12 residues. V lost 3 bases and J lost 1, with 3 bases in between. The chain's CDR3 is CATSRAQETQYF. The CDR3 bases are TGTGCCACCAGCAGGGCCCAAGAGACCCAGTACTTC.

This chain joins TRBV5-1 and TRBJ2-5, with TRBD2 matching 13 bases. The V gene's germline CDR1 is SGHRS and CDR2 YFSETQ. The CDR3 spans 15 residues. V lost 3 bases, J lost 7 bases, and 6 bases stayed unmatched. CDR3 DNA sequence: TGCGCCAGCAGCTCACTAGCGGGGGGGTCTGGGACCCAGTACTTC. Its translation is CASSSLAGGSGTQYF.

The CDR3 loop is CASRTGGPGNTIYF. The DNA for the CDR3 is TGTGCCAGTAGAACAGGGGGCCCTGGAAACACCATATATTTT. The rearrangement links TRBV30 to TRBJ1-3; 9 nucleotides line up with TRBD1. Germline lookup yields CDR1 GTSNPN and CDR2 SVGIG (reference sequence). The CDR3 is 14 residues long. V was clipped by 8 bases and J by 2 bases; unmatched bases: 7. Looking up the rest from reference TRBV30 and TRBJ1-3 gives the full variable domain: SQTIHQWPATLVQPVGSPLSLECTVEGTSNPNLYWYRQAAGRGLQLLFYSVGIGQISSEVPQNLSASRPQDRQFILSSKKLLLSDSGFYLCASRTGGPGNTIYFGEGSWLTVV.